This TCR beta chain was documented in a study of regulatory T cells in long-lasting Graves disease. Germline V gene sequence: CDR1 MNHEY, CDR2 SVGEGT. The CDR3 is 15 residues long. The V segment lost 7 bases and the J segment 3 bases; nucleotides outside the gene matches: 11. Arm-PCR of CDR3 regions and iRepertoire HTBI primers were the basis on which TCR beta libraries were built. TCRdb passed the multiplex PCR reads through MiXCR, listing each CDR3 protein once. The sample holds 400,000 or so distinct CDR3 sequences, roughly 20% seen once. Study findings and constraints: More public clonotypes were shared by persistent patients (under 3,000) than by new patients (about 1,000). Only peripheral blood was studied, not thyroid tissue.

As to time point: persistent/refractory GD, antithyroid drugs over 5 years with positive TRAb. RNA from PBMCs was the source of the TCR library. Patients met American Thyroid Association criteria for Graves' disease. A word on this clonotype: Antigen specificity is unknown. This may arise from a read error, as a much more abundant clone is one base away.

The clonotype comes from a female donor with Graves disease. The source was peripheral blood mononuclear cells (PBMCs), collected when the disease was refractory, from a patient treated with antithyroid drugs. This rearrangement joins TRBV6-2 or TRBV6-3 to TRBJ2-7, with 8 bases aligning to TRBD1. The CDR3 nucleotides read TGTGCCAGCAACGGTCCGGGACAGGTTATCTACGAGCAGTACTTC. Its translation is CASNGPGQVIYEQYF.